Presented here are 29 T cell receptor beta chains from one specimen sequenced in a study of blood T cell repertoires in COVID-19. Produced via immunoSEQ multiplex PCR; TCRdb's table is partial and in-frame only. The profile shows approximately 120,000 clones, roughly 85% of them singletons. The specimen sequenced was peripheral blood. The receptor source for this set is a woman older than 75 with acute or convalescent COVID-19.

In this sample, this clone turned up a few times. The chain carries TRBV6-1 and TRBJ2-7; tentatively, D is TRBD1 (6 bases). The CDR3 sequence is 16 residues long. V was clipped by 0 bases and J by 4 bases, with 16 bases between them. The germline V gene has CDR1 MNHNS and CDR2 SASEGT. In DNA, the CDR3 is TGTGCCAGCAGTGAAGCCATCGGGACATCGGGATACGAGCAGTACGTC. It codes for CASSEAIGTSGYEQYV.

The chain's CDR3 is CASSLDSQTGNTIYF. The CDR3 coding sequence is TGCGCCAGCAGCTTGGACTCACAGACTGGAAACACCATATATTTT. The chain is built from TRBV5-1 and TRBJ1-3, with D unresolved. CDR3 size: 15 residues. From germline, CDR1 is SGHRS and CDR2 YFSETQ. Trimming shortened V by 0 bases and J by 2 bases, and 9 bases separated the two germline ends.

The table lists this clone with a count of one. The V and J genes are TRBV7-2 and TRBJ2-1; D is unresolved. The V gene lost 4 bases and the J gene lost 10 bases, with 11 bases spanning the gap. Germline V lookup: CDR1 SGHTA, CDR2 FQGNSA. This CDR3 region has 12 residues. CDR3 nucleotide sequence: TGTGCCAGCAGCTACCATTCCGGGGAGCAGTTCTTC. It translates to CASSYHSGEQFF.

V gene TRBV12-3 or TRBV12-4 combines with J gene TRBJ1-1; D ambiguous. V lost 0 bases and J lost 6, with 8 bases in between. The CDR3 is made up of 13 amino acids. The CDR3 sequence is CASSLAVLAEAFF. In DNA, the CDR3 is TGTGCCAGCAGTTTAGCTGTTTTAGCTGAAGCTTTCTTT.

The chain is built from TRBV2 and TRBJ2-7; 7 bases map to TRBD1. With 10 bases clipped from V and 4 bases from J, the junction kept 10 bases outside the gene matches. The germline CDR1 and CDR2 sequences are SNHLY and FYNNEI. The CDR3 sequence is 13 residues long. The CDR3 DNA follows: TGTGCCACCGGGACAGCTTTTTCGTACGAGCAGTACTTC. It codes for CATGTAFSYEQYF.

This chain uses TRBV4-2 with TRBJ2-1, with TRBD1 identical over 8 bases. Trimming at V came to 0 bases and at J to 7 bases, leaving 8 bases not matched to a gene. The germline V gene encodes CDR1 LGHNA and CDR2 YNFKEQ. The CDR3 consists of 16 residues. In nucleotides, the CDR3 is TGTGCCAGCAGCCAAGACGGACAGGGTAAGAGAAATGAGCAGTTCTTC. It translates to CASSQDGQGKRNEQFF.

This chain uses TRBV14 with TRBJ1-2; no definite D call. The germline gives CDR1 SGHDN, CDR2 FVKESK. V lost 4 bases to trimming and J lost 5 bases, with 11 bases between them. This CDR3 is built from 13 residues. CDR3 region: CASSRQPGYGYTF. The CDR3 coding sequence is TGTGCCAGCAGCCGCCAACCCGGGTATGGCTACACCTTC.

This clone was recorded once. Different DNA sequences within this sample yield the same CDR3. This rearrangement joins TRBV5-6 to TRBJ1-5; D is uncertain. Germline CDR1 is SGHDT and CDR2 is YYEEEE. The CDR3 has 13 residues. The V gene lost 0 bases and the J gene lost 6 bases, with 7 bases spanning the gap. The CDR3 DNA is TGTGCCAGCAGCTTGGGTCGCGGTCAGCCCCAGCATTTT. Its protein product is CASSLGRGQPQHF.

The rearrangement uses TRBV6-5 and TRBJ1-1; D might be TRBD1 (5 bases). With 5 bases removed from V and 1 base from J, the gap between germline ends came to 14 bases. Germline V lookup: CDR1 MNHEY, CDR2 SVGAGI. The CDR3 loop spans 15 amino acids. The CDR3 bases are TGTGCCAGCAGTCCCTGGGCCACAGGGAACACTGAAGCTTTCTTT. This encodes CASSPWATGNTEAFF.

This chain joins TRBV19 and TRBJ2-3; the match to TRBD2 covers 14 bases. Losses at the gene ends were 6 bases for V and 2 bases for J; bases not matched to a gene: 7. CDR3 length: 17 amino acids. Germline CDR1 is LNHDA and CDR2 is SQIVND (reference sequence). CDR3 protein: CASRGKGLAGDTDTQYF. The CDR3 region has the DNA TGTGCCAGTAGGGGCAAGGGACTAGCGGGGGACACAGATACGCAGTATTTT.

The chain carries TRBV2 and TRBJ1-2; 8 bases line up with TRBD1. The CDR3 is 16 amino acids. Germline CDR1 SNHLY, CDR2 FYNNEI. Trimming cost V 3 bases and J 8 bases; bases outside gene matches: 14. The CDR3 protein is CASSDQQGVVPGGYTF. The DNA for the CDR3 is TGTGCCAGCAGTGATCAACAGGGGGTAGTACCGGGCGGCTACACCTTC.

This clone was recorded once. The chain links TRBV6-1 to TRBJ1-2, with 9 bases lining up with TRBD1. Germline V gives CDR1 MNHNS, CDR2 SASEGT. The CDR3 extends over 14 amino acids. J was trimmed by 5 bases and V by 2 bases; bases with no gene match: 3. The CDR3 reads CASSEPGTGYGYTF. The CDR3 DNA is TGTGCCAGCAGTGAACCCGGGACAGGGTATGGCTACACCTTC.

DNA of the CDR3: TGTGCCAGCAGCGTATTGAGCTCTGGAAACACCATATATTTT. Translated: CASSVLSSGNTIYF. The V gene is TRBV9, the J gene TRBJ1-3; D remains ambiguous. The CDR3 consists of 14 residues. Germline loops: CDR1 SGDLS, CDR2 YYNGEE. V dropped 1 base and J dropped 0 bases, with 5 bases sitting between them.

This clone was seen a single time. The V call is TRBV6-6, the J call TRBJ1-5; tentatively, D is TRBD1 (5 bases). Germline V gene sequence: CDR1 MNHNY, CDR2 SVGAGI (reference sequence). V was trimmed by 7 bases and J by 8 bases, leaving 21 bases between them. The CDR3 extends over 15 amino acids. The CDR3 sequence: CASNYRDSTQEPQHF. The CDR3 DNA is TGTGCCAGCAACTACCGGGACTCAACCCAGGAGCCCCAGCATTTT.

The J gene is TRBJ1-2, the V gene TRBV6-5; TRBD1 matches at 9 bases. This CDR3 contains 13 residues. Trimming took 6 bases from V and 5 from J; bases not matched to a gene: 4. Germline CDR1 is MNHEY and CDR2 is SVGAGI. DNA for the CDR3: TGTGCCAGCAGAACAGGGGGCGTGTATGGCTACACCTTC. It specifies CASRTGGVYGYTF.

The CDR3 bases are TGTGCCAGCAGTTTTTTCGGTCATCAGCCCCAGCATTTT. This encodes CASSFFGHQPQHF. The gene calls are TRBV28 and TRBJ1-5, with no clear D. CDR3 length: 13 residues. CDR1 MDHEN and CDR2 SYDVKM come from the germline V gene. With 3 bases removed from V and 5 bases from J, the gap between germline ends came to 8 bases.

The genes are TRBV3-1 (or the pseudogene TRBV3-2) and TRBJ1-3, with D unclear. The V and J ends lost 1 base and 10 bases respectively, with 8 bases between them. Germline CDR1 reads LGHDT; CDR2 reads YNNKEL (reference sequence). The CDR3 loop spans 12 amino acids. Here the CDR3 DNA reads TGTGCCAGCAGCCAAGTGGGGAGTACCATATATTTT. Translating it yields CASSQVGSTIYF.

This clone has only a few counts. The chain couples TRBV2 to TRBJ1-2; D not resolved. This CDR3 comprises 15 residues. The V end lost 6 bases, the J end lost 1 base, and 15 bases lay between the germline ends. Germline CDR1 reads SNHLY; CDR2 reads FYNNEI. The CDR3 bases are TGTGCCAGCAGCAATCAGGCGGGGTTTAACTATGGCTACACCTTC. Amino acid sequence: CASSNQAGFNYGYTF.

V usage is TRBV20-1 and J usage is TRBJ1-1; D uncertain. In germline, CDR1 is DFQATT, CDR2 SNEGSKA (reference sequence). V was shortened by 3 bases and J by 8 bases, with 10 bases between the two germline ends. CDR3 length: 11 amino acids. The CDR3 protein is CSARPGPEAFF. Written as DNA, the CDR3 is TGCAGTGCTAGGCCGGGTCCAGAAGCTTTCTTT.

This clone was seen a handful of times. This rearrangement joins TRBV5-1 to TRBJ1-1; the D is unclear. Germline loops: CDR1 SGHRS, CDR2 YFSETQ. Trimming pared 4 bases from V and 0 bases from J, leaving 7 bases between. CDR3 length: 13 residues. The CDR3 protein is CASSIQVNTEAFF. The CDR3 region has the DNA TGCGCCAGCAGCATTCAGGTGAACACTGAAGCTTTCTTT. Using reference TRBV5-1 and TRBJ1-1 for the parts outside the CDR3, the full variable domain is KAGVTQTPRYLIKTRGQQVTLSCSPISGHRSVSWYQQTPGQGLQFLFEYFSETQRNKGNFPGRFSGRQFSNSRSEMNVSTLELGDSALYLCASSIQVNTEAFFGQGTRLTVV.

The chain recombines TRBV5-1 with TRBJ2-2; 7 bases line up with TRBD1. The V and J ends lost 4 bases and 0 bases, in that order; junction bases with no gene match: 6. CDR1 SGHRS and CDR2 YFSETQ come from the germline V gene. This CDR3 is 16 amino acids long. The CDR3 is CASSIQTGTNTGELFF. In DNA form, the CDR3 reads TGCGCCAGCAGCATACAGACAGGGACGAACACCGGGGAGCTGTTTTTT.

In its sample, this clone was seen a few times. The chain couples TRBV4-2 to TRBJ2-2; 8 bases line up with TRBD2. The length of the CDR3 is 17 residues. Germline lookup yields CDR1 LGHNA and CDR2 YNFKEQ. The V and J ends lost 0 bases and 7 bases, in that order; junction bases with no gene match: 10. CDR3 sequence (DNA): TGTGCCAGCAGCCAAGAAACCCCGGGGGGGCATGGCGGGGAGCTGTTTTTT. Translation gives CASSQETPGGHGGELFF.

The V gene is TRBV7-2, the J gene TRBJ2-2, with TRBD2 matching 11 bases. V shed 5 bases, J shed 5 bases, and the junction held 10 bases outside the gene matches. CDR1 and CDR2 (germline): SGHTA, FQGNSA. The CDR3 sequence is 17 residues long. CDR3 region: CASSPRLAGSRTGELFF. The DNA of the CDR3 is TGTGCCAGCAGCCCTCGACTAGCGGGGTCCCGGACCGGGGAGCTGTTTTTT.

The rearrangement uses TRBV24-1 and TRBJ1-5; the D is unclear. Trimming left V 5 bases short and J 0 bases short, with 7 bases between. This CDR3 comprises 14 residues. The germline V gene encodes CDR1 KGHDR and CDR2 SFDVKD. CDR3 sequence: CATSGRGSNQPQHF. DNA for the CDR3: TGTGCCACCAGTGGGCGCGGTAGCAATCAGCCCCAGCATTTT.

Only one count was recorded for this clone. The chain is built from TRBV28 and TRBJ2-5, with 9 bases matching TRBD1. Per the germline V gene, CDR1 is MDHEN and CDR2 is SYDVKM. The CDR3 contains 20 residues. V was clipped by 3 bases and J by 1 base; unmatched bases: 18. CDR3 residues: CASSLFQPQGARRGQETQYF. For the CDR3, the DNA is TGTGCCAGCAGTTTGTTCCAGCCACAGGGGGCGCGAAGAGGCCAAGAGACCCAGTACTTC.

In this sample, this clone turned up once. The chain employs TRBV7-7 and TRBJ2-2; 7 positions agree with TRBD2. Germline-derived CDR1 and CDR2 are SSHAT and FNYEAQ (reference sequence). The CDR3 runs to 14 residues. After removal of 1 base from V and 4 bases from J, the junction contained 0 bases not matched to a gene. CDR3 region: CASSLGLATGELFF. The CDR3 region has the DNA TGTGCCAGCAGCTTAGGACTAGCCACCGGGGAGCTGTTTTTT. The whole variable domain, filled in from reference TRBV7-7 and TRBJ2-2, reads GAGVSQSPRYKVTKRGQDVTLRCDPISSHATLYWYQQALGQGPEFLTYFNYEAQPDKSGLPSDRFSAERPEGSISTLTIQRTEQRDSAMYRCASSLGLATGELFFGEGSRLTVL.

The chain combines TRBV3-1 (or the pseudogene TRBV3-2) with TRBJ1-5; D remains unclear. Germline V CDR1 and CDR2: LGHDT, YNNKEL (reference sequence). The length of the CDR3 is 14 residues. Trimming took off 1 base at V and 3 bases at J, with 7 bases between the two ends. The CDR3 coding sequence is TGTGCCAGCAGCCAAGCACAGACCAATCAGCCCCAGCATTTT. Translation gives CASSQAQTNQPQHF.

J is TRBJ1-5 and V is TRBV9, with D perhaps matching TRBD1 (6 bases). Germline assignment: CDR1 SGDLS and CDR2 YYNGEE. The CDR3 has 16 residues. V was clipped by 4 bases and J by 1 base, with 15 bases between them. The CDR3 is CASSPEGGASNQPQHF. For the CDR3, the DNA is TGTGCCAGCAGCCCCGAGGGGGGGGCAAGCAATCAGCCCCAGCATTTT.

The rearrangement links TRBV5-6 to TRBJ1-5; D remains ambiguous. This CDR3 spans 12 amino acids. Germline V gene lookup returns CDR1 SGHDT and CDR2 YYEEEE. V lost 1 base to trimming and J lost 5 bases, with 4 bases between them. Written as DNA, the CDR3 is TGTGCCAGCAGCTTGCGGGATCAGCCCCAGCATTTT. It encodes CASSLRDQPQHF.